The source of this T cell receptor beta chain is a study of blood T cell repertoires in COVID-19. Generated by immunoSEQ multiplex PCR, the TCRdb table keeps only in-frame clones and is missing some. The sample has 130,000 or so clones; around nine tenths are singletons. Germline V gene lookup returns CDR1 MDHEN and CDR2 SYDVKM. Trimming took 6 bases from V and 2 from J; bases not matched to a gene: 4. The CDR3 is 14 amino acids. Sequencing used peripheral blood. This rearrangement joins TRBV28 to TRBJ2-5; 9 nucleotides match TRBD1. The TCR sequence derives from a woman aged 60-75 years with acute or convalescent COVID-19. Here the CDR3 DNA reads TGTGCCAGCAGAACGACAGGGGGGCAAGAGACCCAGTACTTC. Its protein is CASRTTGGQETQYF.